The 8 T cell receptor beta chains in this list originate from one sample, sequenced in a study of blood T cells in healthy people across ages. Using a J-beta primer mix together with a sample-barcoded 5' primer, a second PCR was run for roughly 7 to 11 cycles. Via MiXCR, TCRdb re-called the 5' RACE reads, giving one row per CDR3 protein. The sample includes fewer than 750,000 distinct CDR3 sequences, roughly half of them seen just once. The specimen sequenced was blood. These receptors all come from a woman of 80 years or more in good health.

In this sample, this clonotype turned up many times. Possible read error: a much larger clone is one base away. V usage is TRBV6-5 and J usage is TRBJ2-5, with D uncertain. Trimming removed 0 bases from V and 11 bases from J, with 16 bases in between. The germline V gene has CDR1 MNHEY and CDR2 SVGAGI. CDR3 length: 14 amino acids. CDR3 region: CASSYSIGYNEQYF. The CDR3 DNA reads as TGTGCCAGCAGTTACTCGATTGGTTACAATGAGCAGTACTTC.

This sequence joins TRBV3-1 and TRBJ2-5; 15 bases agree with TRBD2. The CDR3 spans 18 residues. With 0 bases clipped from V and 11 bases from J, the junction kept 13 bases outside the gene matches. Germline lookup yields CDR1 LGHDT and CDR2 YNNKEL (reference sequence). This chain's CDR3 is CASSQDWTSGGAFNEQYF. The CDR3 DNA is TGTGCCAGCAGCCAAGACTGGACTAGCGGGGGGGCCTTCAATGAGCAGTACTTC.

This clonotype has only a few counts. The chain links TRBV20-1 to TRBJ1-4; 8 nucleotides match TRBD1. This CDR3 has 15 residues. Trimming took 3 bases from V and 7 from J; bases not matched to a gene: 10. CDR1 DFQATT and CDR2 SNEGSKA come from the germline V gene (reference sequence). DNA for the CDR3: TGCAGTGCTAGTAACCCCCGGACAGGGCTTGAAAAACTGTTTTTT. It translates to CSASNPRTGLEKLFF.

This clonotype has at least ten counts. The rearrangement joins TRBV6-6 to TRBJ1-5, with TRBD1 as a possible D gene (6 bases). The CDR3 is 15 residues long. Germline V gene lookup returns CDR1 MNHNY and CDR2 SVGAGI (reference sequence). The V gene lost 4 bases and the J gene lost 3 bases, with 13 bases spanning the gap. CDR3 coding DNA: TGTGCCAGCAGTTTCCAACAGGGTGTCAATCAGCCCCAGCATTTT. Translated, it gives CASSFQQGVNQPQHF.

The chain joins TRBV27 to TRBJ2-4; D is unresolved. The J call may be in error: the DNA end matches TRBJ2-7 better. Germline CDR1 and CDR2: MNHEY and SMNVEV (reference sequence). CDR3 size: 14 residues. The CDR3 sequence: CASSLVQPGNEQYF. DNA of the CDR3: TGTGCCAGCAGTTTAGTCCAGCCTGGGAACGAGCAGTACTTC.

V usage is TRBV4-1 and J usage is TRBJ2-1; D is perhaps TRBD1 (5 bases). The CDR3 loop spans 15 amino acids. The V gene's germline CDR1 is MGHRA and CDR2 YSYEKL. Trimming pared 4 bases from V and 7 bases from J, leaving 17 bases between. CDR3: CASSPQGWLLNEQFF. The CDR3 DNA follows: TGCGCCAGCAGCCCGCAGGGATGGCTCCTAAATGAGCAGTTCTTC.

This clonotype has a single count. This sequence joins TRBV29-1 and TRBJ2-7; D remains unclear. Germline loops: CDR1 SQVTM, CDR2 ANQGSEA. Trimming cost V 7 bases and J 0 bases, with 13 bases left between them. The CDR3 loop spans 13 amino acids. As DNA, the CDR3 is TGCAGCGCTTTAGCTCGGAACTCCTACGAGCAGTACTTC. This codes for CSALARNSYEQYF.

Points on this clonotype: A much larger clone differs from this one at a single base, so this may be a read error. The chain is built from TRBV11-2 and TRBJ2-5; D may be TRBD2 (5 bases). Between the trimmed V and J ends, which lost 7 bases and 11 bases, there was a span of 14 bases. Germline loops: CDR1 SGHAT, CDR2 FQNNGV. The CDR3 has 11 amino acids. The CDR3: CASTLRDEQYF. In DNA, the CDR3 is TGTGCCAGCACCCTGAGGGATGAGCAGTACTTC.